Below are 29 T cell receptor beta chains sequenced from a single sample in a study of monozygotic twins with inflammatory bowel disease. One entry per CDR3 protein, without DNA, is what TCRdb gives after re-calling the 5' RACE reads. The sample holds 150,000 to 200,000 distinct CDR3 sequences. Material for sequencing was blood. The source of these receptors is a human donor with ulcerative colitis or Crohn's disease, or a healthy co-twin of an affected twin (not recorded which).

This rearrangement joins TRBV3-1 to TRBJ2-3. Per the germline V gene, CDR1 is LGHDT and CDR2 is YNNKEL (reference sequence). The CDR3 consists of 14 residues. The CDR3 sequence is CASSQSDGTDTQYF.

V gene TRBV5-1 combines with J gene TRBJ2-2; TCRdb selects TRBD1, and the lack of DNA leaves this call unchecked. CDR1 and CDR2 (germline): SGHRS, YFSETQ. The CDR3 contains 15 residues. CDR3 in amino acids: CASSLAGQGNRELFF.

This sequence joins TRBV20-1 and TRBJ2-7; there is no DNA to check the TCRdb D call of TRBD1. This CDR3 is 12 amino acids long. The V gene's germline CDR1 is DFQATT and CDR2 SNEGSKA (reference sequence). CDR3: CSASTGVYEQYF.

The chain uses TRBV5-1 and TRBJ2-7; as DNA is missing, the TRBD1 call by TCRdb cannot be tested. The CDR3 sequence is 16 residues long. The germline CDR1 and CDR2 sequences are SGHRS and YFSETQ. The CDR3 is CASSLPTGMGGYEQYF.

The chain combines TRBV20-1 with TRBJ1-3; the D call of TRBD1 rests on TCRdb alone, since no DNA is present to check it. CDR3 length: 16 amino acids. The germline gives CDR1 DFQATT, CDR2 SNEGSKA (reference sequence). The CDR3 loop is CSATRDRAIPGNTIYF.

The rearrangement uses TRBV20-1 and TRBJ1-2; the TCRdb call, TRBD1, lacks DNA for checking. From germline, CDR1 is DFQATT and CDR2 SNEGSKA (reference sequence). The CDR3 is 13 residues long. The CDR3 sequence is CSERDRDNYGYTF.

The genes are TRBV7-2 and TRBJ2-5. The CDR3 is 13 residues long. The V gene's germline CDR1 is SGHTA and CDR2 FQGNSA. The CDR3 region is CASRRSLQETQYF.

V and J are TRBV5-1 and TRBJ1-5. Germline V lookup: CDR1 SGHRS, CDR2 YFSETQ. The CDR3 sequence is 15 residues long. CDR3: CASSLGPTGNQPQHF.

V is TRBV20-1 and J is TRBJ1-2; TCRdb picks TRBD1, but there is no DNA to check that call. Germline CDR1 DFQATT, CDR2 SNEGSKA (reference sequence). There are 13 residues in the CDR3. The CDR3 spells CSAGTGGGYGYTF.

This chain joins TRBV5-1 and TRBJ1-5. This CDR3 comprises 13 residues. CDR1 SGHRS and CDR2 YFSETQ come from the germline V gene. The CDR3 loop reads CASSREVNQPQHF.

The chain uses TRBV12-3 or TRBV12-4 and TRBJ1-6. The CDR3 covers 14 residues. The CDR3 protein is CASSSERLDSPLHF.

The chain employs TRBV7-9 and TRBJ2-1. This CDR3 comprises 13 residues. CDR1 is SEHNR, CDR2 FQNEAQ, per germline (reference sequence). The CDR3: CASSSSPGREQFF.

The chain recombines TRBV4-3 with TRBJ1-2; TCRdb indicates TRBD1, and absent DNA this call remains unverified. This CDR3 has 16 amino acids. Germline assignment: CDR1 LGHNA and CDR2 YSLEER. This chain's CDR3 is CASSRQAGQGNYGYTF.

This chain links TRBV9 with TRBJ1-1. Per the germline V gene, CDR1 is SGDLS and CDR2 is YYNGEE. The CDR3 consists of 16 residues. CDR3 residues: CASSVGGRGMNTEAFF.

Here the CDR3 reads CASSPDTPGLAGVGEFF. The rearrangement uses TRBV5-1 and TRBJ2-1; the TRBD2 assignment by TCRdb is unverifiable without DNA. The germline V gene encodes CDR1 SGHRS and CDR2 YFSETQ. CDR3 length: 17 residues.

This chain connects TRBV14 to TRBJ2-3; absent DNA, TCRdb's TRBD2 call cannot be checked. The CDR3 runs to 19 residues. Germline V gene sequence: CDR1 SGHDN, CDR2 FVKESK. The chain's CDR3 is CASSQFSGTSGRAGDTQYF.

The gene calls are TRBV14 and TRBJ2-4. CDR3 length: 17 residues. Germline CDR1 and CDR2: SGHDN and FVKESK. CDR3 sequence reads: CASSQGSGLGSKNMQYF.

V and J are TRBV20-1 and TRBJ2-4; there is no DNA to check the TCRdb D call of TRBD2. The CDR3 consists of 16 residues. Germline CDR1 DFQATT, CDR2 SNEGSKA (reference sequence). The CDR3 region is CSARARRGLAKNIQYF.

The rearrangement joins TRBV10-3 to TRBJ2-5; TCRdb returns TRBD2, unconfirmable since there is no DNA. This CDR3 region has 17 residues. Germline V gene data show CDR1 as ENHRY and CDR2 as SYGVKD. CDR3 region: CAISEMARSITEETQYF.

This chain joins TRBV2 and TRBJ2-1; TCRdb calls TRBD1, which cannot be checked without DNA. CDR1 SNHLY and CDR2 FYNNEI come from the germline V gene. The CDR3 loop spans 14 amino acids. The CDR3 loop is CASSVQGRGNEQFF.

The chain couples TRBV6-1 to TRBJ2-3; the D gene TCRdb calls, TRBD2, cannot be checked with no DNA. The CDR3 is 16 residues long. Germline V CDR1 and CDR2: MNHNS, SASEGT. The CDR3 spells CASSRTSGPSTDTQYF.

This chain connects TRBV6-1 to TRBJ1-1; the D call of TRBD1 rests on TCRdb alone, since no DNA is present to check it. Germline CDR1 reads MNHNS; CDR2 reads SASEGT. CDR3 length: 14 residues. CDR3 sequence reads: CASTRQVTNTEAFF.

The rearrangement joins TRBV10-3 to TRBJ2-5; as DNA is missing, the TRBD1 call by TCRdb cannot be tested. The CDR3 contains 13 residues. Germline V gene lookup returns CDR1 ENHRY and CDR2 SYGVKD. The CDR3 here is CAISVRGRETQYF.

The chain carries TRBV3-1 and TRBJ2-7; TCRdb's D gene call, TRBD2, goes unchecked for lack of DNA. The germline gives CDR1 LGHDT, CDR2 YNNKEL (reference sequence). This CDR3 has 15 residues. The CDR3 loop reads CASSQDWSGRAEQYF.

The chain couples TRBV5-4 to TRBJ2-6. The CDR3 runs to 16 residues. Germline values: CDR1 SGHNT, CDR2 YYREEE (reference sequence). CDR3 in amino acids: CASSLVGDPGANVLTF.

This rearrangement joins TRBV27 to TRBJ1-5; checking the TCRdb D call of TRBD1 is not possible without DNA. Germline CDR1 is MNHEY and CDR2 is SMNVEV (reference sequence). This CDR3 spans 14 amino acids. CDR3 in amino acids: CASSHDGQVVSQHF.

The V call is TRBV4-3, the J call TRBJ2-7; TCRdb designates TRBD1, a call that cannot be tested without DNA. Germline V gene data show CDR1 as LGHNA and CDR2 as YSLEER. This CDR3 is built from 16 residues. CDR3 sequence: CASSQDPMGGTYEQYF.

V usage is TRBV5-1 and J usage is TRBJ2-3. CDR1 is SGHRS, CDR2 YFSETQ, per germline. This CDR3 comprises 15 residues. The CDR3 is CASSSYWNTADTQYF.

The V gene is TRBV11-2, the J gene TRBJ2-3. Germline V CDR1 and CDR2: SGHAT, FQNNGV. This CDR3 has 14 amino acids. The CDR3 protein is CASSLEIATDTQYF.